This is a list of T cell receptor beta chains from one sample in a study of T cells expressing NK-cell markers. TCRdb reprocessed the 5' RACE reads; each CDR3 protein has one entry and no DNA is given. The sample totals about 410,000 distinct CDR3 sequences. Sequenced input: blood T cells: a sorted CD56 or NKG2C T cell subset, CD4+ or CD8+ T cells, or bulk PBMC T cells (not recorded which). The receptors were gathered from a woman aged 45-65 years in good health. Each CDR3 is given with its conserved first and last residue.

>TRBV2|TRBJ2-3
CASRRDRGYDTQYF
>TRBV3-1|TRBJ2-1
CASSSSQRDNEQFF
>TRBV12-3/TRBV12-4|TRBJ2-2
CAIRSWTTTGELFF
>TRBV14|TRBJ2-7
CASSQESVGYEQYF
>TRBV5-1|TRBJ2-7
CASSNNAVEQYF
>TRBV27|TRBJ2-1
CASGSSGSEQFF
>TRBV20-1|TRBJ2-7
CSALRDRDGEQYF
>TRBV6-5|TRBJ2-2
CASSYSVVAAANTGELFF
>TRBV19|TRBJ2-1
CASSTGNTHHNEQFF
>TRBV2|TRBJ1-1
CASSADRSNPWITEAFF
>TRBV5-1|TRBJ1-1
CASSDWDRANTEAFF
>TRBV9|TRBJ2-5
CASSRGIPETQYF
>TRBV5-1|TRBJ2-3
CASTRDRAKTDTQYF
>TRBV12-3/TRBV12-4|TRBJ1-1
CASRLGPVTEAFF
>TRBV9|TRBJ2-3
CASSVDRDTQYF
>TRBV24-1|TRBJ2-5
CATSDYGRAETQYF
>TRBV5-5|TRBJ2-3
CASRPSLADTQYF
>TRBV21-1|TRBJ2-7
CASTQRYEQYF
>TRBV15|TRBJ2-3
CATSDPTSSYTDTQYF
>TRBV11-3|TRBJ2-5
CASSTTGGWETQYF
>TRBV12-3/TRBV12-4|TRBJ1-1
CATHRTGTEAFF
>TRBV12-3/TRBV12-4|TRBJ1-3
CASSFPGGAGNTIYF
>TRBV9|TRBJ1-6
CASSVSAEPNSPLHF
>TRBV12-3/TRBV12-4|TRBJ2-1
CASRLLAGGNEQFF
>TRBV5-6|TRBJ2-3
CASSLGILQYF
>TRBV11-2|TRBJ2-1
CASSGDMVNEQFF
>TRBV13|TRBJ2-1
CASSLAGTIEFF
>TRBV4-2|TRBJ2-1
CASSQDEFRDNYNEQFF
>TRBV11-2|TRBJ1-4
CASSRFGVNEKLFF
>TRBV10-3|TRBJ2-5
CAISESGSGETQYF
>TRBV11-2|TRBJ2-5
CASSPVSPGRETQYF
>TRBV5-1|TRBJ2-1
CASSLTLDEQFF
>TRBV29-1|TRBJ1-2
CSVEGRLGGYTF
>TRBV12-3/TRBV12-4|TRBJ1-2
CASTKVPGQRAYGYTF
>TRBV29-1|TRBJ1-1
CSVEGGIEAFF
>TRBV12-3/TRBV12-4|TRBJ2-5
CASSLAEETQYF
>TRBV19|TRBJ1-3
CATLNRGGNTIYF
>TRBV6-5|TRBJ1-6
CASTADRPYNSPLHF
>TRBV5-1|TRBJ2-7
CASSLASTSGLYEQYF
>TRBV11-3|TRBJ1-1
CASSLVVHQAFF
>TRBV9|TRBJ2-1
CASSVETGGPHNEQFF
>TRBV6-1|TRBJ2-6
CASQGTGANVLTF
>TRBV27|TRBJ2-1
CASSLEKMEFF
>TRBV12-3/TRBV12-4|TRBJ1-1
CASRPYGQGASAEAFF
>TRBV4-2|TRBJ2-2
CASSIGPGVITGELFF
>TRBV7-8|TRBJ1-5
CASSLAASEVQPQHF
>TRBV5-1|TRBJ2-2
CASSLTQLAGRLDPGELFF
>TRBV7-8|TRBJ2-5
CASSLAVLTDPPLKETQYF
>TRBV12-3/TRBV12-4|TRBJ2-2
CASILPNRVGELFF
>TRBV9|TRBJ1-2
CASSASSGVYGYTF